In this sample, the clone carrying this TCR beta chain turned up a few times. Germline assignment: CDR1 SGDLS and CDR2 YYNGEE. V lost 3 bases and J lost 7, with 13 bases in between. This CDR3 is built from 14 residues. The sample comes from a study of T-cell reconstitution after alpha-beta-depleted transplantation in children. Preparing the TCRbeta library involved the use of unique molecular identifiers. Each CDR3 protein is one row after TCRdb ran MiXCR on the PCR reads. The sample lists 700,000 to 850,000 distinct CDR3 sequences; roughly 15% were seen once. This chain joins TRBV9 and TRBJ2-2; possibly TRBD1 for D (6 bases). This specimen was PBMCs, mostly from graft donor cells, taken 360 days after TCRalphabeta/CD19-depleted stem cell transplant. This receptor was obtained from a male patient between 5 and 17 years old who had a stem cell transplant for acute lymphoblastic leukemia, so the T cells may come from the graft donor. CDR3 nucleotide sequence: TGTGCCAGCAGCGCGATGGGGGCGGGCGGGGAGCTGTTTTTT. It specifies CASSAMGAGGELFF.